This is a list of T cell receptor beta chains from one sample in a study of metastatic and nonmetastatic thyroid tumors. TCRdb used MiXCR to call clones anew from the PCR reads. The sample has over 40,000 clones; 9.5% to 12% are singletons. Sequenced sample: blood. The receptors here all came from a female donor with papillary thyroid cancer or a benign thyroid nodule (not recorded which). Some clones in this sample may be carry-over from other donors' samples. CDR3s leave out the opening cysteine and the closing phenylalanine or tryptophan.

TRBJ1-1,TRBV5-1,ASSLEQAGRTEAF
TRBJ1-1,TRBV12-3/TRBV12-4,ASRYVVGTEAF
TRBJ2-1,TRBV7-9,ASSSQRASYNEQF
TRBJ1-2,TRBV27,ASSFSGTGAYGYT
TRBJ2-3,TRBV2,ASSGTTDTQY
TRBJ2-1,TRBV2,ASSESRRF
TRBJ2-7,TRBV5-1,ASSLAWTGAYEQY
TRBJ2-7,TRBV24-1,ATSGPVKLSYEQY
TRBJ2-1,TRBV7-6,ASSYSEHYNEQF
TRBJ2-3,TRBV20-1,SARHRVSTDTQY
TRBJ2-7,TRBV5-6,ASSLETGVYEQY
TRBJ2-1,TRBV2,ASSVYEQF
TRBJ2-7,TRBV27,ASSVGASYEQY
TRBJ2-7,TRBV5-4,ASSLAGQGDEQY
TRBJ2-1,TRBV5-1,ASSLRSTGAYNEQF
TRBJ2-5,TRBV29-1,SVEGYQETQY
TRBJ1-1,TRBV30,AWSAGRGNTEAF
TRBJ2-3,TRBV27,ASSFSTASTDTQY
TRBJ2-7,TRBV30,AWRRNLAGEAGEQY
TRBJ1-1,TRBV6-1,ASSALFSRAGQNTEAF
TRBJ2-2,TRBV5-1,ASSRGLAENTGELF
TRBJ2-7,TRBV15,ATSTPGLAVYEQY
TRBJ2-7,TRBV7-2,ASSLAPLSGGKSYEQY
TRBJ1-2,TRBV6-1,ASSFRGVSGYT
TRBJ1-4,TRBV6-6,ASSYSRDPKGKLF
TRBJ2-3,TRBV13,ASSLGGSSADTQY
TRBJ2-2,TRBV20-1,SARYPGRGELF
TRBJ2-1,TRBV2,ASSPWGHYNEQF
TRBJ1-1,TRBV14,ATSSAFNTEAF
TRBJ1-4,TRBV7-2,ASSLGVSSNEKLF
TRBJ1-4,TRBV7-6,ASSSSGSTAGKLF
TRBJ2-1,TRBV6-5,ASSRTPLAGFEGFNEQF
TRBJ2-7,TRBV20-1,SASRTQDSQQY
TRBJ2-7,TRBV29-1,SVFTAPYEQY
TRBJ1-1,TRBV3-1,ASSYTGQGAEAF
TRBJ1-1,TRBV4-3,ASSLYRGLDTEAF